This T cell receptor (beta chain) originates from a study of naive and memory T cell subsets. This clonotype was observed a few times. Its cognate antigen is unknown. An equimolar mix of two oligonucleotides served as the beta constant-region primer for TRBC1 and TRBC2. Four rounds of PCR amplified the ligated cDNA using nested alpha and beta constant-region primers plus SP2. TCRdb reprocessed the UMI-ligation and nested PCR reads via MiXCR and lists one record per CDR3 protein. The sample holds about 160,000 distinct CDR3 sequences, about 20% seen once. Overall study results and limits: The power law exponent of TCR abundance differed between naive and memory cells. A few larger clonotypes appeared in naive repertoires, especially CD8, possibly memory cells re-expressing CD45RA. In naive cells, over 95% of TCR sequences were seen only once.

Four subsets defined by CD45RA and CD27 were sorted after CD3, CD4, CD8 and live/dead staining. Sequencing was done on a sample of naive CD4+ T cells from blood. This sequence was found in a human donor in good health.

In DNA, the CDR3 is TGCAGTGCCATGGGAGGGAATAGCAATCAGCCCCAGCATTTT. It specifies CSAMGGNSNQPQHF. V and J are TRBV20-1 and TRBJ1-5, with no clear D. Per germline, CDR1 DFQATT and CDR2 SNEGSKA (reference sequence). Between the trimmed V and J ends, which lost 6 bases and 0 bases, there was a span of 12 bases. The CDR3 sequence is 14 residues long.